One and the same sample provided the 5 T cell receptor beta chains below, sequenced in a study of T cell clonality in common variable immunodeficiency. The repertoire was sequenced with immunoSEQ multiplex PCR; TCRdb's copy has only in-frame clones and lacks some. The table lists some 39,000 clones, with no singletons. The material sequenced was peripheral blood mononuclear cells. These receptor sequences come from a person between 18 and 69 years old in good health.

The table lists this clone with many counts. The CDR3 extends 3 residues past the end of the read, so its final part is completed from the germline J gene. V usage is TRBV7-9 and J usage is TRBJ1-4, with unresolved D. Germline lookup yields CDR1 SEHNR and CDR2 FQNEAQ (reference sequence). The V end was cut by 4 bases, the J end by 4 bases, with 10 bases between. The CDR3 covers 14 residues. CDR3 residues: CASSSGSYNEKLFF. Incomplete CDR3 DNA: TGTGCCAGCAGCTCCGGGTCCTATAATGAAAAA.

There are many counts of this clone. The read finishes 3 residues shy of the CDR3 end, and the germline J gene is used to complete it. The chain employs TRBV20-1 and TRBJ2-2; D possibly corresponds to TRBD2 (5 bases). The ends were cut back, 4 bases at V and 0 bases at J, with 15 bases in the middle. The CDR3 loop spans 16 amino acids. The germline V gene has CDR1 DFQATT and CDR2 SNEGSKA (reference sequence). Partial CDR3 DNA: TGCAGTGCTACCCCAGAGCGGATAGCGAACACCGGGGAG. Amino acids: CSATPERIANTGE. The full CDR3 is CSATPERIANTGELFF.

This clone appeared many times. With the read ending 3 residues before the CDR3 end, the germline J gene is used to fill in that end. The chain has TRBV3-1 (or the pseudogene TRBV3-2) and TRBJ2-1, with D possibly matching TRBD1 (6 bases). The V end lost 3 bases, the J end lost 0 bases, and 12 bases lay between the germline ends. From germline, CDR1 is LGHDT and CDR2 YNNKEL (reference sequence). This CDR3 has 16 residues. CDR3 region: CASSHWTASSYNEQFF. The covered CDR3 bases are TGTGCCAGCAGCCACTGGACAGCCTCCTCCTACAATGAG.

This clone was observed at least ten times. The DNA ends 3 residues before the CDR3 does, and the rest of the CDR3 is filled in from the germline J gene. The V and J genes are TRBV5-1 and TRBJ2-3; TRBD2 agrees at 10 bases. This CDR3 contains 18 residues. J was trimmed by 0 bases and V by 4 bases; bases with no gene match: 11. Looked up from germline, CDR1 is SGHRS and CDR2 is YFSETQ. CDR3 in amino acids: CASSPATSGLSSTDTQYF. The sequenced part of the CDR3 DNA is TGCGCCAGCAGCCCTGCGACTAGCGGGTTATCTAGCACAGATACG.

This clone was picked up many times. The read terminates 3 residues before the CDR3 end, so the remaining end is supplied by the germline J gene. The J gene is TRBJ2-5, the V gene TRBV4-1; 7 nucleotides line up with TRBD1. Germline V gene sequence: CDR1 MGHRA, CDR2 YSYEKL. After removal of 2 bases from V and 1 base from J, the junction contained 10 bases not matched to a gene. The CDR3 runs 17 residues. CDR3 amino acids: CASSQIIGTATQETQYF. CDR3 bases read: TGCGCCAGCAGCCAAATAATCGGGACAGCAACCCAAGAGACC.